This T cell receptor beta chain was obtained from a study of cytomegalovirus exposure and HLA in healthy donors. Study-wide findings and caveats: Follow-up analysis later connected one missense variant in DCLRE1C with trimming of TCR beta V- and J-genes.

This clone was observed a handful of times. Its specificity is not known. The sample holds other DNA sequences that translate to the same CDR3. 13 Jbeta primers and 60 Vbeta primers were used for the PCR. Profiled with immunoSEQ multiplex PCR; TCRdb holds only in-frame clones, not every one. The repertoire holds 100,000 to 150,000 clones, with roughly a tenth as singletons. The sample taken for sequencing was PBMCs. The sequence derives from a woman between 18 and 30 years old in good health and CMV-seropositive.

The DNA for the CDR3 is TGTGCCAGCATCTCGAACACTGAAGCTTTCTTT. Its protein is CASISNTEAFF. This chain links TRBV27 with TRBJ1-1; the D is unclear. Germline V CDR1 and CDR2: MNHEY, SMNVEV (reference sequence). The CDR3 is 11 amino acids. The V end was cut by 7 bases, the J end by 1 base, with 4 bases between.